These T cell receptor beta chains were read from a single sample in a study of blood T cell repertoires in COVID-19. Data came from immunoSEQ multiplex PCR; TCRdb stores just in-frame clones and leaves some out. The sample shows about 190,000 clones, under 80% of them seen only once. Sequencing used peripheral blood. The receptors come from a man aged 50-59 years who had recovered from COVID-19. The conserved cysteine and the conserved F or W are not part of the CDR3 here. The order of the fields is J gene, V gene, CDR3 protein.

j_gene: TRBJ2-2
v_gene: TRBV29-1
CDR3aa: SGGSSAGELF

j_gene: TRBJ1-1
v_gene: TRBV18
CDR3aa: ASSPMAANTEAF

j_gene: TRBJ2-1
v_gene: TRBV20-1
CDR3aa: SARENYEQF

j_gene: TRBJ2-7
v_gene: TRBV30
CDR3aa: AWSVFSGSSSYEQY

j_gene: TRBJ2-1
v_gene: TRBV7-9
CDR3aa: ASSGGFSEQF

j_gene: TRBJ2-2
v_gene: TRBV27
CDR3aa: ASSRGGITGELF

j_gene: TRBJ2-3
v_gene: TRBV11-3
CDR3aa: ASSQGLAVTDTQY

j_gene: TRBJ1-4
v_gene: TRBV4-1
CDR3aa: ASSQGQGGEKLF

j_gene: TRBJ2-1
v_gene: TRBV5-4
CDR3aa: ASTLEMRGGDEQF

j_gene: TRBJ2-7
v_gene: TRBV27
CDR3aa: ASSLLGGQGESYEQY

j_gene: TRBJ1-5
v_gene: TRBV30
CDR3aa: AWSVSPGNQPQH

j_gene: TRBJ2-5
v_gene: TRBV10-1
CDR3aa: ATGGTQY

j_gene: TRBJ2-7
v_gene: TRBV6-5
CDR3aa: ASSTSVSWEQY

j_gene: TRBJ2-7
v_gene: TRBV9
CDR3aa: ASSPSGQGMGQY

j_gene: TRBJ2-3
v_gene: TRBV18
CDR3aa: ASSPRITRIADTQY

j_gene: TRBJ1-4
v_gene: TRBV5-5
CDR3aa: ASSPGATNEKLF

j_gene: TRBJ2-7
v_gene: TRBV29-1
CDR3aa: SVVSGGGEQY

j_gene: TRBJ2-1
v_gene: TRBV2
CDR3aa: ASRLGTRSYNEQF

j_gene: TRBJ1-2
v_gene: TRBV15
CDR3aa: ATSKDRGLGGYT

j_gene: TRBJ1-1
v_gene: TRBV7-9
CDR3aa: ASSLARSVAEAF

j_gene: TRBJ2-3
v_gene: TRBV3-1/TRBV3-2
CDR3aa: ASSPHPEDTQY

j_gene: TRBJ2-3
v_gene: TRBV11-3
CDR3aa: ASSAGTNRDTQY

j_gene: TRBJ1-2
v_gene: TRBV6-6
CDR3aa: ASSNIGHGGENGYT

j_gene: TRBJ1-3
v_gene: TRBV29-1
CDR3aa: SVHSGNTIY

j_gene: TRBJ2-1
v_gene: TRBV19
CDR3aa: ASTIGLAGVNEQF

j_gene: TRBJ2-7
v_gene: TRBV10-2
CDR3aa: ASRETLAGSYEQY

j_gene: TRBJ1-1
v_gene: TRBV7-2
CDR3aa: ASSSNRVMNTEAF

j_gene: TRBJ2-7
v_gene: TRBV6-2/TRBV6-3
CDR3aa: ASSYRSRLEQY

j_gene: TRBJ1-4
v_gene: TRBV3-1/TRBV3-2
CDR3aa: ASSHGTTNEKLF

j_gene: TRBJ2-7
v_gene: TRBV18
CDR3aa: ASSPIQGGAYEQY

j_gene: TRBJ2-5
v_gene: TRBV14
CDR3aa: ASSQGAGAPSETQY

j_gene: TRBJ1-3
v_gene: TRBV11-2
CDR3aa: ASSQFRHTIY

j_gene: TRBJ2-3
v_gene: TRBV28
CDR3aa: ASSSRSFSGITDTQY

j_gene: TRBJ2-7
v_gene: TRBV6-1
CDR3aa: ASSEAHFYEQY

j_gene: TRBJ1-4
v_gene: TRBV18
CDR3aa: ASSPRDWDEKLF